Shown below are 22 T cell receptor beta chains from a single sample sequenced in a study of blood T cell repertoires in COVID-19. TCRdb keeps only in-frame clones here, not all; method: immunoSEQ multiplex PCR. Here the sample spans 250,000 to 350,000 clones, more than 80% being singletons. Sequencing was done on a sample of PBMCs or T cells enriched from blood (not recorded which). The receptors here all came from a woman younger than 35 who had recovered from COVID-19.

The rearrangement joins TRBV10-1 to TRBJ1-1, with D possibly being TRBD1 (6 bases). Trimming stripped 6 bases from V and 5 bases from J, with 19 bases between. The CDR3 has 15 amino acids. Germline V gene data show CDR1 as WNHNN and CDR2 as SYGVQD (reference sequence). The CDR3 DNA sequence: TGCGCCAGCAGCCCAAATCAGGGGTTCTGGACTGAAGCTTTCTTT. It codes for CASSPNQGFWTEAFF.

A remark on this clone: In the same sample, other DNA sequences code for this CDR3. For the CDR3, the DNA is TGTGCCAGCAGCCCCGGGGGGTTCACAGATACGCAGTATTTT. This encodes CASSPGGFTDTQYF. The chain links TRBV7-2 to TRBJ2-3; 7 nucleotides line up with TRBD2. There are 14 residues in the CDR3. J gave up 2 bases and V 5 bases, and 4 bases lay outside the gene matches. Germline V gives CDR1 SGHTA, CDR2 FQGNSA.

The CDR3 here is CASSLEGAAADTQYF. CDR3 coding DNA: TGTGCCAGCAGCTTAGAAGGGGCAGCCGCGGATACGCAGTATTTT. The chain joins TRBV7-9 to TRBJ2-3, with a weak D call TRBD1 (5 bases). V lost 1 base to trimming and J lost 6 bases, with 14 bases between them. Germline V gene sequence: CDR1 SEHNR, CDR2 FQNEAQ (reference sequence). The CDR3 extends over 15 amino acids.

This clone was seen a few times. The gene calls are TRBV6-5 and TRBJ1-2; no clear D gene. The V end was cut by 0 bases, the J end by 7 bases, with 15 bases between. The CDR3 totals 15 residues. Per germline, CDR1 MNHEY and CDR2 SVGAGI. Here the CDR3 reads CASSYSSSGVGGYTF. The DNA for the CDR3 is TGTGCCAGCAGTTACTCGAGCTCCGGGGTTGGTGGCTACACCTTC.

Concerning this clone: Other DNA variants within this sample encode the same CDR3. The chain uses TRBV5-1 and TRBJ1-3; a possible D gene is TRBD1 (5 bases). The CDR3 runs 15 residues. Trimming took off 0 bases at V and 0 bases at J, with 7 bases between the two ends. Germline CDR1 SGHRS, CDR2 YFSETQ. CDR3: CASSLAGDSGNTIYF. In nucleotides, the CDR3 is TGCGCCAGCAGCTTGGCGGGGGACTCTGGAAACACCATATATTTT.

The chain's CDR3 is CACSVANTDTQYF. CDR3 DNA: TGTGCCTGTAGCGTAGCCAACACAGATACGCAGTATTTT. The rearrangement links TRBV7-3 to TRBJ2-3; the D gene is possibly TRBD2 (5 bases). The CDR3 sequence is 13 residues long. Trimming shortened V by 11 bases and J by 2 bases, and 14 bases separated the two germline ends. Germline V gene sequence: CDR1 SGHTA, CDR2 FQGTGA.

This clone has only a few counts. The V gene is TRBV10-3, the J gene TRBJ2-4, with 8 bases lining up with TRBD1. The CDR3 runs 12 residues. With 6 bases clipped from V and 6 bases from J, the junction kept 1 base outside the gene matches. Germline V gives CDR1 ENHRY, CDR2 SYGVKD. The DNA of the CDR3 is TGTGCCATCAGAGGACAGGGAAACATTCAGTACTTC. It is translated as CAIRGQGNIQYF.

For this clone: This same CDR3 is encoded by further DNA sequences in the sample. The V gene is TRBV28, the J gene TRBJ1-2, with 8 nucleotides matching TRBD1. Germline CDR1 MDHEN, CDR2 SYDVKM. V lost 4 bases and J lost 5; bases outside the gene matches: 3. This CDR3 comprises 13 residues. CDR3 sequence: CASSSTGGYGYTF. DNA of the CDR3: TGTGCCAGCAGTTCCACAGGGGGATATGGCTACACCTTC.

The chain combines TRBV24-1 with TRBJ1-2, with 9 bases that match TRBD1. V dropped 1 base and J dropped 4; count of bases not matched to a gene: 3. CDR1 and CDR2 (germline): KGHDR, SFDVKD. CDR3 length equals 15 residues. As DNA, the CDR3 is TGTGCCACCAGTGATTTCCCGGACAGGGGCTATGGCTACACCTTC. The encoded protein is CATSDFPDRGYGYTF.

The chain joins TRBV4-2 to TRBJ1-5; maybe TRBD1 (5 bases). This CDR3 contains 14 residues. The germline gives CDR1 LGHNA, CDR2 YNFKEQ. Trimming stripped 3 bases from V and 9 bases from J, with 15 bases between. The CDR3 sequence is CASSQGPSARPQHF. The CDR3 nucleotides read TGTGCCAGCAGCCAGGGGCCAAGTGCCCGGCCCCAGCATTTT.

The chain combines TRBV30 with TRBJ2-7, with TRBD2 as a possible D gene (5 bases). The CDR3 extends over 12 amino acids. Germline V gene lookup returns CDR1 GTSNPN and CDR2 SVGIG (reference sequence). V lost 2 bases and J lost 6, with 11 bases in between. This CDR3 reads CAWSPTRLEQYF. The CDR3, as DNA: TGTGCCTGGAGTCCCACTAGGCTCGAGCAGTACTTC.

The genes are TRBV12-3 or TRBV12-4 and TRBJ2-7; tentative D call: TRBD1 (5 bases). This CDR3 contains 12 residues. Trimming left V 3 bases short and J 6 bases short, with 9 bases between. CDR3 in amino acids: CASSLVGAEQYF. The CDR3 DNA reads TGTGCCAGCAGTTTGGTAGGGGCCGAGCAGTACTTC.

The chain joins TRBV14 to TRBJ2-3; 7 positions match TRBD1. The CDR3 length is 15 residues. CDR1 and CDR2 from the germline V gene are SGHDN and FVKESK. V lost 1 base and J lost 4; bases outside the gene matches: 5. The CDR3 protein is CASSQGDREADTQYF. In nucleotides, the CDR3 is TGTGCCAGCAGCCAAGGAGACAGGGAAGCAGATACGCAGTATTTT.

The chain uses TRBV4-1 and TRBJ2-7, with 10 bases that match TRBD1. The CDR3 consists of 16 residues. The trim removed 0 bases at V and 6 bases at J, leaving 8 bases unmatched. CDR1 MGHRA and CDR2 YSYEKL come from the germline V gene. CDR3 bases: TGCGCCAGCAGCCAAGATGGGGGGACAGGGGTAATCGAGCAGTACTTC. Protein product: CASSQDGGTGVIEQYF.

The V and J genes are TRBV7-9 and TRBJ1-2, with D tentatively TRBD1 (5 bases). V gave up 6 bases and J gave up 11 bases, with 16 bases separating them. The CDR3 runs to 12 residues. Germline lookup yields CDR1 SEHNR and CDR2 FQNEAQ (reference sequence). CDR3 amino acids: CASRWAGAGYTF. The CDR3 region has the DNA TGTGCCAGCAGGTGGGCAGGCGCAGGGTACACCTTC.

The V gene is TRBV27, the J gene TRBJ2-3, with 8 bases fitting TRBD2. The CDR3 length is 15 residues. J was trimmed by 5 bases and V by 6 bases; bases with no gene match: 10. In germline, CDR1 is MNHEY, CDR2 SMNVEV (reference sequence). The CDR3 protein is CASSRPGGRLDTQYF. The DNA of the CDR3 is TGTGCCAGCAGCCGACCGGGGGGGCGGTTAGATACGCAGTATTTT.

The chain is built from TRBV10-3 and TRBJ2-2, with a weak D call TRBD1 (6 bases). This CDR3 spans 15 amino acids. Trimming pared 6 bases from V and 5 bases from J, leaving 16 bases between. CDR1 ENHRY and CDR2 SYGVKD come from the germline V gene. The CDR3 is CAIRAKQGRTGELFF. The CDR3 coding sequence is TGTGCCATCAGGGCAAAACAGGGACGGACCGGGGAGCTGTTTTTT.

The gene calls are TRBV2 and TRBJ2-5; D not resolved. Germline assignment: CDR1 SNHLY and CDR2 FYNNEI. The CDR3 length is 11 residues. The V and J ends lost 7 bases and 5 bases respectively, with 8 bases between them. The CDR3 coding sequence is TGTGCCAGCACGCACACGGAGACCCAGTACTTC. Translating it yields CASTHTETQYF. The variable domain in full, completed from reference TRBV2 and TRBJ2-5, reads EPEVTQTPSHQVTQMGQEVILRCVPISNHLYFYWYRQILGQKVEFLVSFYNNEISEKSEIFDDQFSVERPDGSNFTLKIRSTKLEDSAMYFCASTHTETQYFGPGTRLLVL.

The rearrangement joins TRBV18 to TRBJ1-3; D possibly corresponds to TRBD1 (6 bases). Germline V gene lookup returns CDR1 KGHSH and CDR2 LQKENI. V shed 1 base and J shed 4 bases, with 20 bases lying between them. The CDR3 is 18 residues long. CDR3 region: CASSPHRVRPHPGNTIYF. The CDR3 DNA reads as TGTGCCAGCTCACCACACAGGGTCAGGCCTCATCCCGGAAACACCATATATTTT.

The V gene is TRBV28, the J gene TRBJ1-5, with D possibly TRBD1 on 5 matching bases. Germline V gene lookup returns CDR1 MDHEN and CDR2 SYDVKM. This CDR3 has 14 residues. V was clipped by 3 bases and J by 2 bases, with 8 bases between them. This CDR3 is CASSFRVRNQPQHF. CDR3 in DNA: TGTGCCAGCAGTTTCAGGGTTCGCAATCAGCCCCAGCATTTT.

The rearrangement uses TRBV18 and TRBJ2-6; D may be TRBD2 (5 bases). Germline V gene data show CDR1 as KGHSH and CDR2 as LQKENI. The CDR3 contains 13 residues. V was shortened by 2 bases and J by 19 bases, with 18 bases between the two germline ends. Written as DNA, the CDR3 is TGTGCCAGCTCACCAGTCGGACTCACGGGCGTCACTTTC. Translation gives CASSPVGLTGVTF.

The chain is built from TRBV11-2 and TRBJ1-2; no reliable D call. This CDR3 is 16 amino acids long. Looked up from germline, CDR1 is SGHAT and CDR2 is FQNNGV. V was shortened by 0 bases and J by 7 bases, with 18 bases between the two germline ends. The CDR3 loop reads CASSLDRSSDPFGYTF. In DNA, the CDR3 is TGTGCCAGCAGCTTAGATAGGTCCAGCGACCCTTTTGGCTACACCTTC.